This TCR delta chain appears in the sequencing data of a study of gammadelta T cells in human blood. Study-wide points: Polyclonal expansion of innate γδ T cells after birth appeared microbially driven.

TCRdb reran clone calling via CATT on the RT-PCR reads. The sample has about 300 delta-chain clones; roughly 18% are singletons. To note about this clone: Its antigen is not identified.

The CDR3 runs 20 residues. Trimming took 2 bases from V and 2 from J; bases not matched to a gene: 16. Germline CDR1 and CDR2: TSWWSYY and QGS. The sample consisted of non-Vgamma9Vdelta2 gamma-delta T cells from infant blood. The receptor was derived from a human donor. The chain combines TRDV1 with TRDJ1, with 11 bases matching TRDD3. The CDR3 DNA sequence: TGTGCTCTTGGGGAAGATTTTTCCCCGTACTGGGGGATAAGGACCGATAAACTCATCTTT. This sequence encodes CALGEDFSPYWGIRTDKLIF.